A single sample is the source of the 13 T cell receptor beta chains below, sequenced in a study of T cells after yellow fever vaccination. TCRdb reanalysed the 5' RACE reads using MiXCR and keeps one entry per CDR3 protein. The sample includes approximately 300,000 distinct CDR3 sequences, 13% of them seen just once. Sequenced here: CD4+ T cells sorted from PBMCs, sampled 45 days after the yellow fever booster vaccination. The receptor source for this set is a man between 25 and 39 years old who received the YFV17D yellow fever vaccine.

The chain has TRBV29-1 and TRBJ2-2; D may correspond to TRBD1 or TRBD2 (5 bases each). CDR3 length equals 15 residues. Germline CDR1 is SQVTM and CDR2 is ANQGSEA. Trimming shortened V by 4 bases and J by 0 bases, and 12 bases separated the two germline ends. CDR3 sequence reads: CSVGGTVTNTGELFF. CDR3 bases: TGCAGCGTTGGAGGGACGGTCACGAACACCGGGGAGCTGTTTTTT.

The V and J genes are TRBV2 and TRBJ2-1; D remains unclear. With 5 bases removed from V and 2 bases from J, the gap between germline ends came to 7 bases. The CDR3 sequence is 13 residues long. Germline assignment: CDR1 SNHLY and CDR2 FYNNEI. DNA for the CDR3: TGTGCCAGCAGTACAAGGCCCTACAATGAGCAGTTCTTC. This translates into CASSTRPYNEQFF.

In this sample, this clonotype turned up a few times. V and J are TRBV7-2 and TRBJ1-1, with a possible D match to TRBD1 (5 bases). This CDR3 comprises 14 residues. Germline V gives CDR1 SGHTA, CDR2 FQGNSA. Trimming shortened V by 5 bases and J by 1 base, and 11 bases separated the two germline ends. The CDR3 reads CASSLGTENTEAFF. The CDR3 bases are TGTGCCAGCAGCCTCGGGACGGAGAACACTGAAGCTTTCTTT.

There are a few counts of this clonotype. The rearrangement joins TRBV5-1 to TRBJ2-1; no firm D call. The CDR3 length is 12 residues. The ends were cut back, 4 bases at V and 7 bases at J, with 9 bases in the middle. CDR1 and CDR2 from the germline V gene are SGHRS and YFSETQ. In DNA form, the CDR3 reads TGCGCCAGCAGCGAACTGGAAAATGAGCAGTTCTTC. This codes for CASSELENEQFF.

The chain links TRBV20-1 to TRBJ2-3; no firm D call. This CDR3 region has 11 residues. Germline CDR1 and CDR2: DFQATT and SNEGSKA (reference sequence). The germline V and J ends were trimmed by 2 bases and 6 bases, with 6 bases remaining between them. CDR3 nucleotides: TGCAGTGCTAGATCCCAGGATACGCAGTATTTT. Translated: CSARSQDTQYF.

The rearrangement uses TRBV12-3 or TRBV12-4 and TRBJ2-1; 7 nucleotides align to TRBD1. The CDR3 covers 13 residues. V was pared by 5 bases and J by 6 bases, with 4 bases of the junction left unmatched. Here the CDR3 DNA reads TGTGCCAGCAGTCACAGGGGATCCAATGAGCAGTTCTTC. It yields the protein CASSHRGSNEQFF.

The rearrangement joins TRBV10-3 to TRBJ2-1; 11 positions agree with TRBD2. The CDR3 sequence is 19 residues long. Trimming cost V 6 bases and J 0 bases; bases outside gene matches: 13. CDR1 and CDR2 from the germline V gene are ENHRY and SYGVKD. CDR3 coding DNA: TGTGCCATCAGGATGACTAGCGGGGCCTCATCCAGCTCCTACAATGAGCAGTTCTTC. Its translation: CAIRMTSGASSSSYNEQFF.

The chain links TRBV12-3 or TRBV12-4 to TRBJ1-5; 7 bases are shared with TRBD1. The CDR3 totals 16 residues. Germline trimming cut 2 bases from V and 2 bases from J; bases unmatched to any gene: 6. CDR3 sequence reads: CASSLRAGGGNQPQHF. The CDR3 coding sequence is TGTGCCAGCAGTTTACGGGCAGGGGGAGGCAATCAGCCCCAGCATTTT.

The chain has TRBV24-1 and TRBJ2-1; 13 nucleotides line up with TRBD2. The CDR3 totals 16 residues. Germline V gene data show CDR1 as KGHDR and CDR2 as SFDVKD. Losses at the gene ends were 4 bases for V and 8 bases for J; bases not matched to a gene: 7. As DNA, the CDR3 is TGTGCCACCAGTGACCCGCGACTAGCGGGAGGCTATGAGCAGTTCTTC. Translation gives CATSDPRLAGGYEQFF.

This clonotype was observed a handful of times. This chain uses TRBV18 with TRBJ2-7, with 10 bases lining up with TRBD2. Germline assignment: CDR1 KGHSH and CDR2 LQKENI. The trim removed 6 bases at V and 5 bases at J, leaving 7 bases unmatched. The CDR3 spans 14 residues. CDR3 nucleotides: TGTGCCAGCTCGCCAGCGGGAGGGCTGAACGAGCAGTACTTC. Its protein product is CASSPAGGLNEQYF.

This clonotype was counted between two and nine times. CDR3 residues: CASSSQFSTGRKELFF. The CDR3 DNA reads as TGTGCCAGCAGTTCCCAATTCTCGACAGGGCGTAAGGAGCTGTTTTTT. V is TRBV27 and J is TRBJ1-4; 7 bases are shared with TRBD1. The J call may be in error: the DNA end matches TRBJ2-2 better. Looked up from germline, CDR1 is MNHEY and CDR2 is SMNVEV (reference sequence). The CDR3 totals 16 residues.

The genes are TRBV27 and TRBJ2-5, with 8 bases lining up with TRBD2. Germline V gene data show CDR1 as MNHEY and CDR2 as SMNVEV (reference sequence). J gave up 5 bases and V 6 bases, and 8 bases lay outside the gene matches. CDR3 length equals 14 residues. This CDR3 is CASSQAGVLETQYF. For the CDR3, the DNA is TGTGCCAGCAGCCAAGCGGGAGTTCTGGAGACCCAGTACTTC.

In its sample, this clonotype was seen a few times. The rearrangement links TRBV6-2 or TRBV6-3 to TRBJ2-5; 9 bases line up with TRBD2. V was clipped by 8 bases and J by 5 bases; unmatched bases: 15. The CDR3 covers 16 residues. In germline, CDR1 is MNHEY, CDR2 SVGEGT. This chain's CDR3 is CASYNLEAGGRETQYF. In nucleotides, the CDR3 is TGTGCCAGCTACAACCTCGAAGCGGGAGGCCGGGAGACCCAGTACTTC.